This T cell receptor (beta chain) appears in the sequencing data of a study of T cells in Graves' hyperthyroidism and ophthalmopathy. For the study at large: Peripheral blood samples were taken at initial diagnosis, prior to any treatment.

Amplified TCR beta CDR3 regions came from RNA transcripts. The HTBI set primed first-round TCR CDR3 RT-PCR. One entry per CDR3 protein, called by TCRdb with MiXCR from the multiplex PCR reads. The data show approximately 610,000 distinct CDR3 sequences, with about 15% seen just once and around 4.5% held by the top ten. The germline CDR1 and CDR2 sequences are LNHDA and SQIVND (reference sequence). Trimming stripped 4 bases from V and 15 bases from J, with 16 bases between. There are 12 residues in the CDR3. Study results and limitations: Among clonotypes expanded in thyroid above 0.001, most were also found in blood. In validation, the model predicted ophthalmopathy. These predictions came a median roughly 6.5 months before onset.

Uncontrolled infection, other autoimmune disease, pregnancy or lactation led to exclusion. Points on this clonotype: Its antigen is still unknown.

Sequencing was performed on blood. The chain employs TRBV19 and TRBJ1-3; possible D gene TRBD1, 6 bases. This clonotype was sampled from a woman in her forties with Graves' ophthalmopathy. CDR3 sequence reads: CASSKRTAPAYF. CDR3 DNA: TGTGCCAGTAGTAAACGGACAGCCCCCGCATATTTT.